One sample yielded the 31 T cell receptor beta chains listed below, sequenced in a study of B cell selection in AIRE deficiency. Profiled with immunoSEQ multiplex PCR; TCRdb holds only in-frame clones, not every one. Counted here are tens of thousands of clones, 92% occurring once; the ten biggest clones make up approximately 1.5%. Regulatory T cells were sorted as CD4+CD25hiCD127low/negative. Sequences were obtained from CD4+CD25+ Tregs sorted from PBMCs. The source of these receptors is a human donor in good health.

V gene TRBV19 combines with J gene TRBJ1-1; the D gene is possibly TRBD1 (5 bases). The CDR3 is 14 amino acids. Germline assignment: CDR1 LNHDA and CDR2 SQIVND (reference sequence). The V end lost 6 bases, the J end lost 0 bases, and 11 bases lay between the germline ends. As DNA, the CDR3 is TGTGCCAGTAGGAATACAGGTTTGAACACTGAAGCTTTCTTT. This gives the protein CASRNTGLNTEAFF.

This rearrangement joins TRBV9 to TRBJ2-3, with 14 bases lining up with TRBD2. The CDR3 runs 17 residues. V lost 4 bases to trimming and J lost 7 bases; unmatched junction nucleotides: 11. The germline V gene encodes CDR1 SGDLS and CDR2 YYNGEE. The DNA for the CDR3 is TGTGCCAGCAGCCCCCCCTTTAGGACTAGCGGGAGGAATACGCAGTATTTT. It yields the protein CASSPPFRTSGRNTQYF.

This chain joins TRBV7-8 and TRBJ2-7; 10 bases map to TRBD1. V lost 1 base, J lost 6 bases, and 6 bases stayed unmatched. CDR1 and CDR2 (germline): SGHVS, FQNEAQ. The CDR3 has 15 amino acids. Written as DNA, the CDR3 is TGTGCCAGCAGCTTAGAACCGGGACAGGGGCTCGAGCAGTACTTC. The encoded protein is CASSLEPGQGLEQYF.

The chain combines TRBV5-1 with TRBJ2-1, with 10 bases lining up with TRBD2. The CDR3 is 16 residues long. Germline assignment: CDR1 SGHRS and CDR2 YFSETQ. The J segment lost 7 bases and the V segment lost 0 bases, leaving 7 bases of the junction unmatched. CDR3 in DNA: TGCGCCAGCAGCTTGGGGAGCGGGAGGGCATGGAATGAGCAGTTCTTC. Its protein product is CASSLGSGRAWNEQFF.

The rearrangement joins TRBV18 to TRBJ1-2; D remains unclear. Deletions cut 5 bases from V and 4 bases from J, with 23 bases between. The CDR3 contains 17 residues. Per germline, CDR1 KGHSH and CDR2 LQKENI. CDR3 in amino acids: CASSGRVQVGPVYGYTF. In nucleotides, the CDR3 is TGTGCCAGCTCAGGAAGGGTACAAGTCGGCCCCGTCTATGGCTACACCTTC.

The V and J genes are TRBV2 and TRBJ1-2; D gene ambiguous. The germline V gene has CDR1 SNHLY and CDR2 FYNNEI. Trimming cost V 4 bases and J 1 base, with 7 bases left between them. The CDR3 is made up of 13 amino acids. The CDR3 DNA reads TGTGCCAGCAGTGTCGAATTTAACTATGGCTACACCTTC. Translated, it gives CASSVEFNYGYTF.

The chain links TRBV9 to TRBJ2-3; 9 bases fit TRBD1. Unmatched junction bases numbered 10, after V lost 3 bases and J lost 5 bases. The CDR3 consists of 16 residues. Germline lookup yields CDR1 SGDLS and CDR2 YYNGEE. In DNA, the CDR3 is TGTGCCAGCAGCGCCGGGACAGGGATGAGGGGAGATACGCAGTATTTT. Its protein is CASSAGTGMRGDTQYF.

The chain's CDR3 is CASSSGTGKLFF. The CDR3 DNA is TGCGCCAGCAGCTCCGGGACGGGAAAACTGTTTTTT. This chain uses TRBV5-1 with TRBJ1-4, with TRBD1 as a possible D gene (5 bases). CDR1 is SGHRS, CDR2 YFSETQ, per germline. With 3 bases removed from V and 10 bases from J, the gap between germline ends came to 10 bases. CDR3 size: 12 residues.

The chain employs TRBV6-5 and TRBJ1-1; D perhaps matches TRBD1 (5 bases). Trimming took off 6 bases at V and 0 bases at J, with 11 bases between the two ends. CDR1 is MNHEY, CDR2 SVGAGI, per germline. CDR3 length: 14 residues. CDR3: CASRLTGVNTEAFF. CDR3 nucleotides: TGTGCCAGCAGACTGACGGGGGTGAACACTGAAGCTTTCTTT.

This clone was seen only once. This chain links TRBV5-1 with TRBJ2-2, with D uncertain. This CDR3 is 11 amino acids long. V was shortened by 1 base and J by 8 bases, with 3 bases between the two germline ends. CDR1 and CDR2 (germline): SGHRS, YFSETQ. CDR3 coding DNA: TGCGCCAGCAGCTTGTCAGGGGAGCTGTTTTTT. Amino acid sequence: CASSLSGELFF.

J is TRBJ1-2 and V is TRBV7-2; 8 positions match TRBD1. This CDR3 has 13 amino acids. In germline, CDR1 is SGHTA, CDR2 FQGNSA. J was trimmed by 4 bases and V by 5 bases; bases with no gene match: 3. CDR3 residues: CASSPGTGYGYTF. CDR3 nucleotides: TGTGCCAGCAGCCCCGGGACAGGCTATGGCTACACCTTC.

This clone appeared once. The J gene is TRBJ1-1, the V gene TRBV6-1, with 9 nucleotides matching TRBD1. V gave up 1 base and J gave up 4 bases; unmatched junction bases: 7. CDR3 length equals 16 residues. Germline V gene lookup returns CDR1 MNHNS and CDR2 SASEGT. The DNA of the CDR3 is TGTGCCAGCAGTGAAGGGACAGGGGCGCTGAGCACTGAAGCTTTCTTT. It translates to CASSEGTGALSTEAFF.

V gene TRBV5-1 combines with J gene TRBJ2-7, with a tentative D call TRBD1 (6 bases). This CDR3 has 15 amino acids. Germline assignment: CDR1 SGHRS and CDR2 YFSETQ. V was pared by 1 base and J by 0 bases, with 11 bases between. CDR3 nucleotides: TGCGCCAGCAGCTTGATAGACAGGCTCTCCTACGAGCAGTACTTC. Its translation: CASSLIDRLSYEQYF.

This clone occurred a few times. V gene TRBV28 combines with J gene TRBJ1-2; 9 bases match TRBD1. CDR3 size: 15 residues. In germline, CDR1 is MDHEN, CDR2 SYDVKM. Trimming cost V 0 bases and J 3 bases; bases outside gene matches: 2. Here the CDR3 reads CASSLWDRGDYGYTF. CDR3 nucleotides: TGTGCCAGCAGTTTATGGGACAGGGGAGACTATGGCTACACCTTC.

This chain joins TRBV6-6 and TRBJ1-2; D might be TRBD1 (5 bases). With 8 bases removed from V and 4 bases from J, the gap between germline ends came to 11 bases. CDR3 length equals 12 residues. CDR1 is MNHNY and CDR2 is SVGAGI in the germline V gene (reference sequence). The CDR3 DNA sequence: TGTGCCAGCGGGGCGCGGGGCTATGGCTACACCTTC. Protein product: CASGARGYGYTF.

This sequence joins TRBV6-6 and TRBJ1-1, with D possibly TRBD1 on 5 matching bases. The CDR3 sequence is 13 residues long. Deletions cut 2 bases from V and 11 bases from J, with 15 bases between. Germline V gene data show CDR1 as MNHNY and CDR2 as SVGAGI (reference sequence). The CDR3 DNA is TGTGCCAGCAGTTACCGCCGCTCCCCAGGGGCTTTCTTT. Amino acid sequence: CASSYRRSPGAFF.

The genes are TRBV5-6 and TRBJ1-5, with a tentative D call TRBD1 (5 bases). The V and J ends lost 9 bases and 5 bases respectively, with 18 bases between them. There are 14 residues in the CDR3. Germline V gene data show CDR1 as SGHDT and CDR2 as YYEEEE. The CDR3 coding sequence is TGTGCCACCGGTCGGGGCGCTGTTTATCAGCCCCAGCATTTT. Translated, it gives CATGRGAVYQPQHF.

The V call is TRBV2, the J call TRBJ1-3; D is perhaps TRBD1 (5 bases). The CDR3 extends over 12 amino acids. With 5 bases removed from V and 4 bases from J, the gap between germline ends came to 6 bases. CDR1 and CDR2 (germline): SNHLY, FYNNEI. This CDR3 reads CASSYRGNTIYF. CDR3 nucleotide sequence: TGTGCCAGCAGTTACAGGGGAAACACCATATATTTT.

CDR3 residues: CASSSIFEGPSGELFF. The CDR3 nucleotides are TGTGCCAGCTCATCTATCTTCGAGGGTCCTTCCGGGGAGCTGTTTTTT. The chain joins TRBV18 to TRBJ2-2; possibly TRBD2 for D (5 bases). The V gene's germline CDR1 is KGHSH and CDR2 LQKENI. This CDR3 contains 16 residues. The ends were cut back, 5 bases at V and 6 bases at J, with 19 bases in the middle.

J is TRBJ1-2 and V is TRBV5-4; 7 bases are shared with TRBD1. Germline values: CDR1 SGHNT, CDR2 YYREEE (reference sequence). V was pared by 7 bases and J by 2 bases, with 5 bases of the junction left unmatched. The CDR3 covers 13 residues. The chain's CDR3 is CASQGVGNYGYTF. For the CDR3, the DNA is TGTGCCAGCCAGGGGGTGGGCAACTATGGCTACACCTTC.

Written as DNA, the CDR3 is TGCGCCAGCAGCCCCTCGGCCTACGAGCAGTACTTC. Its protein is CASSPSAYEQYF. V usage is TRBV5-1 and J usage is TRBJ2-7; D is undetermined. The CDR3 spans 12 residues. Trimming pared 4 bases from V and 2 bases from J, leaving 7 bases between. Germline V gene lookup returns CDR1 SGHRS and CDR2 YFSETQ. Using reference TRBV5-1 and TRBJ2-7 for the parts outside the CDR3, the full variable domain is KAGVTQTPRYLIKTRGQQVTLSCSPISGHRSVSWYQQTPGQGLQFLFEYFSETQRNKGNFPGRFSGRQFSNSRSEMNVSTLELGDSALYLCASSPSAYEQYFGPGTRLTVT.

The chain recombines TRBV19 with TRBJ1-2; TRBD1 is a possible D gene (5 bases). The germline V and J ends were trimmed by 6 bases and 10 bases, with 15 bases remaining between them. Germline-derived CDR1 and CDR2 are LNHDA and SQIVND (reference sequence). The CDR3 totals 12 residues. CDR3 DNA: TGTGCCAGTAGGGGGACTGACCTCGTCTACACCTTC. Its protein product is CASRGTDLVYTF.

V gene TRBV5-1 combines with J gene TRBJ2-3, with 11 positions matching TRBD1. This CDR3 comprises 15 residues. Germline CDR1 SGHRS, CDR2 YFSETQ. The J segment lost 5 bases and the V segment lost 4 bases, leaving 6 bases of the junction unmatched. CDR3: CASSGTGGGRDTQYF. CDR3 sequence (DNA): TGCGCCAGCAGCGGGACAGGGGGAGGAAGAGATACGCAGTATTTT.

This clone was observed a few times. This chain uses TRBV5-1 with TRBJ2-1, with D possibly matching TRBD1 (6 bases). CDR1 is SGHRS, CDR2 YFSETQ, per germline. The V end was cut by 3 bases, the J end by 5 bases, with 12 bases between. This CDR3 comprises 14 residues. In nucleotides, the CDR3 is TGCGCCAGCAGCTCGACCTCAGGGGACAATGAGCAGTTCTTC. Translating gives CASSSTSGDNEQFF.

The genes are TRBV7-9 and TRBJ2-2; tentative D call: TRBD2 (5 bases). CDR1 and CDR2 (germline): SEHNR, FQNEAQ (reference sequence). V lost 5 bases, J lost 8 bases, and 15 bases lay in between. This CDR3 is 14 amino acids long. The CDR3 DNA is TGTGCCAGCAGCAAAAGGGAGTTTGGAGGGGAGCTGTTTTTT. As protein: CASSKREFGGELFF.

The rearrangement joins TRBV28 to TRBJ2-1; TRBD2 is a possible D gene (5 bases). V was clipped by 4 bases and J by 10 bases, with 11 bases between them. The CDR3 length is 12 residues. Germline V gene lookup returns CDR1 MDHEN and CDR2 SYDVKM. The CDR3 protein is CASSSLSGEQFF. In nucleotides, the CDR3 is TGTGCCAGCAGTTCATTGAGCGGAGAGCAGTTCTTC.

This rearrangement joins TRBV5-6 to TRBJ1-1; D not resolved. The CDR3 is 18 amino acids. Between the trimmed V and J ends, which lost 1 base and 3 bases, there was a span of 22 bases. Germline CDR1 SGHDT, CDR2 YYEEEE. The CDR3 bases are TGTGCCAGCAGCTTGTTGTCATACACCAGCACCACCTACACTGAAGCTTTCTTT. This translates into CASSLLSYTSTTYTEAFF. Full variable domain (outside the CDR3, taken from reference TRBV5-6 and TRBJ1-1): DAGVTQSPTHLIKTRGQQVTLRCSPKSGHDTVSWYQQALGQGPQFIFQYYEEEERQRGNFPDRFSGHQFPNYSSELNVNALLLGDSALYLCASSLLSYTSTTYTEAFFGQGTRLTVV.

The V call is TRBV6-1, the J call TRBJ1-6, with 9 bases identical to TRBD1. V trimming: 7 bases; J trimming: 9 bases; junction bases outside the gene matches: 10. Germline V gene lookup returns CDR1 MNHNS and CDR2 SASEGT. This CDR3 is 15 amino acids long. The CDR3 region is CASTPDRGWGSPLHF. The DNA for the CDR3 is TGTGCCAGCACCCCCGACAGGGGGTGGGGTTCACCCCTCCACTTT.

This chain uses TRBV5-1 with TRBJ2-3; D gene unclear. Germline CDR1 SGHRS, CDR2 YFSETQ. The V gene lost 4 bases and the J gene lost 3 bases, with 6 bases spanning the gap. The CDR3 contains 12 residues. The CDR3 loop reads CASSLPTDTQYF. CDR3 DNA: TGCGCCAGCAGCCTCCCTACAGATACGCAGTATTTT.

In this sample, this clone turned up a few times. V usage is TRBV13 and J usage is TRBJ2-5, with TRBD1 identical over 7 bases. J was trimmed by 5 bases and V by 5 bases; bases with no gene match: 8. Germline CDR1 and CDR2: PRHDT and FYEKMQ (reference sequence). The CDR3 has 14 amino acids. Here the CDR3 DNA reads TGTGCCAGCAGCAAAACAGGGGCTGGGGAGACCCAGTACTTC. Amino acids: CASSKTGAGETQYF.

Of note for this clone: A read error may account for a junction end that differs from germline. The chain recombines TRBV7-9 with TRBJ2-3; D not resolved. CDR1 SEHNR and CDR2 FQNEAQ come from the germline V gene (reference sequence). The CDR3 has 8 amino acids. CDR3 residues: CASSREDF. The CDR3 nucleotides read TGTGCCAGCAGCCGCGAGGATTTT.